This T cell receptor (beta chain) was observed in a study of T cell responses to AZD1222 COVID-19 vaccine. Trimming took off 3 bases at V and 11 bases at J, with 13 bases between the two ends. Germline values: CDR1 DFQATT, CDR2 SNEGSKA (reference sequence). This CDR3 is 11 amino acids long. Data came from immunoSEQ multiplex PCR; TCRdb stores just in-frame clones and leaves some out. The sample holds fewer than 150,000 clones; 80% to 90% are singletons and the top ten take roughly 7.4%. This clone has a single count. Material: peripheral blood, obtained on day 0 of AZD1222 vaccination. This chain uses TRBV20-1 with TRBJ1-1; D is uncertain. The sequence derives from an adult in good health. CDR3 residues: CSASGGPTAFF. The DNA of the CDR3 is TGCAGTGCTAGCGGCGGGCCCACGGCTTTCTTT.